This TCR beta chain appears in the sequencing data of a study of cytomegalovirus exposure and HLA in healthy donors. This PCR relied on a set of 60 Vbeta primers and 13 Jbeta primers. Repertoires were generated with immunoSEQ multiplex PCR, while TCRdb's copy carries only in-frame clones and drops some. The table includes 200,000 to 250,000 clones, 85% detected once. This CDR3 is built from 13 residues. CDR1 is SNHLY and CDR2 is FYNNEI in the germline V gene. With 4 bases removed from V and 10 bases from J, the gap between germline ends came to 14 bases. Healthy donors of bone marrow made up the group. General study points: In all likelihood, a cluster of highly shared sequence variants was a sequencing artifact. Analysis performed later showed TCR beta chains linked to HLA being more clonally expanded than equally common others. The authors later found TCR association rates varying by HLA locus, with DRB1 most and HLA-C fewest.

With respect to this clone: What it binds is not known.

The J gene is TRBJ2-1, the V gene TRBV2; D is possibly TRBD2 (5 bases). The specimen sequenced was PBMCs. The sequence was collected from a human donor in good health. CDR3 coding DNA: TGTGCCAGCAGTGGGACTTACAGAGCCGAGCAGTTCTTC. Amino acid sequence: CASSGTYRAEQFF.